The 32 T cell receptor beta chains below come from one sample, sequenced in a study of blood T cells in healthy people across ages. For the second PCR, which ran for about 7 to 11 cycles, a sample-barcoded 5' primer and a J-beta primer mix were used. TCRdb used MiXCR to reprocess the 5' RACE reads, holding one entry per CDR3 protein. The sample has about 900,000 distinct CDR3 sequences, under 50% seen once. What was sequenced was blood. These receptors all stem from a man aged 25-45 years in good health.

The chain couples TRBV5-1 to TRBJ2-4; 8 bases agree with TRBD1. Germline CDR1 is SGHRS and CDR2 is YFSETQ. There are 13 residues in the CDR3. Unmatched junction bases numbered 5, after V lost 4 bases and J lost 8 bases. CDR3 protein: CASSPDRVDIQYF. The CDR3 nucleotides are TGCGCCAGCAGCCCGGACAGGGTAGACATTCAGTACTTC.

About this clonotype itself: A read error is possible here, since a much larger clone lies one base away. The chain combines TRBV28 with TRBJ1-4; tentatively, D is TRBD1 (5 bases). Trimming left V 5 bases short and J 8 bases short, with 18 bases between. This CDR3 has 15 residues. CDR1 is MDHEN and CDR2 is SYDVKM in the germline V gene. The CDR3 region has the DNA TGTGCCAGCAGTGTTCCCCGGGGGGATAACGAAAAACTGTTTTTT. This sequence encodes CASSVPRGDNEKLFF.

This clonotype was counted between two and nine times. The chain uses TRBV20-1 and TRBJ2-7, with D perhaps given as TRBD1 or TRBD2 (5 bases each). Trimming removed 0 bases from V and 3 bases from J, with 12 bases in between. CDR1 is DFQATT and CDR2 is SNEGSKA in the germline V gene (reference sequence). CDR3 length: 14 amino acids. CDR3 bases: TGCAGTGCTAGAGATCTTGGGACCGTCTACGAGCAGTACTTC. Translation gives CSARDLGTVYEQYF.

In this sample, this clonotype turned up a few times. This chain connects TRBV6-1 to TRBJ1-4, with unresolved D. V was shortened by 2 bases and J by 6 bases, with 16 bases between the two germline ends. Germline values: CDR1 MNHNS, CDR2 SASEGT. The CDR3 spans 16 residues. The CDR3 DNA follows: TGTGCCAGCAGTGAAAAGTTCTTGAGGGCGGATGAAAAACTGTTTTTT. Amino acids: CASSEKFLRADEKLFF.

This clonotype has at least ten counts. CDR3 protein: CASSPGIAKNIQYF. The CDR3 region has the DNA TGTGCCAGCAGTCCAGGGATAGCCAAAAACATTCAGTACTTC. V and J are TRBV12-3 or TRBV12-4 and TRBJ2-4; TRBD1 is a possible D gene (5 bases). The CDR3 covers 14 residues. Trimming removed 5 bases from V and 0 bases from J, with 8 bases in between.

Here the CDR3 reads CSVVRSGGAGEQFF. The CDR3 DNA reads as TGCAGCGTTGTTAGGAGCGGGGGGGCAGGAGAGCAGTTCTTC. This chain joins TRBV29-1 and TRBJ2-1, with 10 bases lining up with TRBD2. Germline V CDR1 and CDR2: SQVTM, ANQGSEA. The CDR3 spans 14 residues. V lost 4 bases, J lost 10 bases, and 10 bases stayed unmatched.

The CDR3 protein is CAWSISAGSLAKNIQYF. The DNA of the CDR3 is TGTGCCTGGAGTATAAGCGCGGGCTCTCTAGCCAAAAACATTCAGTACTTC. This chain connects TRBV30 to TRBJ2-4; D might be TRBD2 (5 bases). This CDR3 has 17 residues. Per the germline V gene, CDR1 is GTSNPN and CDR2 is SVGIG (reference sequence). The V end lost 2 bases, the J end lost 0 bases, and 17 bases lay between the germline ends.

CDR3 protein: CASSFFDYFNEQFF. The CDR3 DNA reads as TGCGCCAGCAGCTTTTTTGACTACTTCAATGAGCAGTTCTTC. V usage is TRBV5-1 and J usage is TRBJ2-1, with a tentative D call TRBD2 (5 bases). V lost 2 bases and J lost 6, with 12 bases in between. Germline V CDR1 and CDR2: SGHRS, YFSETQ. The CDR3 consists of 14 residues.

This clonotype was observed a handful of times. The rearrangement links TRBV4-1 to TRBJ1-1; D might be TRBD1 (5 bases). The V end lost 1 base, the J end lost 8 bases, and 11 bases lay between the germline ends. This CDR3 region has 13 residues. Germline V gene lookup returns CDR1 MGHRA and CDR2 YSYEKL. CDR3 sequence reads: CASSQGRDGEAFF. The CDR3 DNA follows: TGCGCCAGCAGCCAAGGCCGGGACGGGGAAGCTTTCTTT.

This clonotype occurred many times. The J gene is TRBJ2-7, the V gene TRBV20-1; 13 bases align to TRBD2. The CDR3 contains 15 residues. CDR1 DFQATT and CDR2 SNEGSKA come from the germline V gene (reference sequence). V dropped 6 bases and J dropped 8; count of bases not matched to a gene: 13. Here the CDR3 reads CSAQPLAGGSLKQYF. DNA for the CDR3: TGCAGTGCCCAACCACTAGCGGGGGGGTCGTTGAAGCAGTACTTC.

The chain couples TRBV11-2 to TRBJ2-5, with a weak D call TRBD1 (5 bases). Germline CDR1 SGHAT, CDR2 FQNNGV. Trimming cost V 5 bases and J 9 bases, with 16 bases left between them. The CDR3 length is 13 residues. CDR3 bases: TGTGCCAGCAGCCCCCCGGTCCCACAGGCCCAGTACTTC. It is translated as CASSPPVPQAQYF.

V usage is TRBV6-1 and J usage is TRBJ1-3; D is ambiguous. The germline CDR1 and CDR2 sequences are MNHNS and SASEGT. Trimming took off 7 bases at V and 0 bases at J, with 7 bases between the two ends. This CDR3 is built from 13 residues. The CDR3 protein is CASKTSSGNTIYF. The CDR3 nucleotides read TGTGCCAGCAAGACATCCTCTGGAAACACCATATATTTT.

The chain employs TRBV6-1 and TRBJ2-7; no definite D call. The V and J ends lost 0 bases and 0 bases respectively, with 9 bases between them. The CDR3 has 15 residues. CDR1 and CDR2 from the germline V gene are MNHNS and SASEGT. The CDR3 here is CASSEAPTASYEQYF. The CDR3 DNA sequence: TGTGCCAGCAGTGAAGCTCCTACTGCCTCCTACGAGCAGTACTTC.

There are many counts of this clonotype. The J gene is TRBJ1-2, the V gene TRBV20-1, with D perhaps TRBD1 (6 bases). V lost 5 bases and J 4 bases, leaving 14 bases between the germline ends. CDR1 is DFQATT, CDR2 SNEGSKA, per germline (reference sequence). This CDR3 is 13 amino acids long. The CDR3 is CSALLGAGYGYTF. The CDR3 coding sequence is TGCAGTGCTCTTCTGGGGGCAGGCTATGGCTACACCTTC.

With respect to this clonotype: One junction end does not reproduce the germline sequence, and a read error may be involved. The V gene is TRBV7-8, the J gene TRBJ1-2; TRBD1 might be the D (6 bases). Germline lookup yields CDR1 SGHVS and CDR2 FQNEAQ. CDR3 size: 12 residues. The CDR3: CANSEGGVGYTF. CDR3 DNA: TGTGCCAACAGCGAAGGGGGGGTTGGCTACACCTTC.

This chain links TRBV20-1 with TRBJ2-7; 7 positions agree with TRBD1. The CDR3 consists of 14 residues. Germline V gene lookup returns CDR1 DFQATT and CDR2 SNEGSKA (reference sequence). J gave up 0 bases and V 6 bases, and 8 bases lay outside the gene matches. This chain's CDR3 is CSAKGQQYSYEQYF. The CDR3 DNA follows: TGCAGTGCAAAGGGACAGCAATACTCCTACGAGCAGTACTTC.

To note about this clonotype: This clone may be a read error of a much larger clone one base away. The chain combines TRBV4-2 with TRBJ1-5; D may be TRBD1 (5 bases). The CDR3 is made up of 16 amino acids. Germline assignment: CDR1 LGHNA and CDR2 YNFKEQ. This chain's CDR3 is CAGSRRIDSSNQPQHF. The CDR3, as DNA: TGTGCCGGCAGCCGACGGATAGACAGTAGCAATCAGCCCCAGCATTTT.

This clonotype was recorded a few times. This CDR3 reads CASSQTGYYEQYF. CDR3 sequence (DNA): TGCGCCAGCAGCCAGACAGGGTATTACGAGCAGTACTTC. The V and J genes are TRBV4-1 and TRBJ2-7; 7 bases are shared with TRBD1. The ends lost 3 bases at V and 4 bases at J; junction bases unmatched: 3. The CDR3 is 13 residues long. Germline-derived CDR1 and CDR2 are MGHRA and YSYEKL.

The rearrangement uses TRBV20-1 and TRBJ2-7; no clear D gene. This CDR3 region has 13 residues. The V gene's germline CDR1 is DFQATT and CDR2 SNEGSKA (reference sequence). Trimming removed 3 bases at V and 4 bases at J, with 13 bases between. The CDR3 region has the DNA TGCAGTGCTAGTGGTGACCTAAGGTACGAGCAGTACTTC. Amino acid sequence: CSASGDLRYEQYF.

The CDR3 reads CASSLQLSYNEQFF. The CDR3 DNA sequence: TGTGCCAGCAGTTTACAGCTCTCCTACAATGAGCAGTTCTTC. This chain uses TRBV27 with TRBJ2-1; no firm D call. V shed 2 bases and J shed 0 bases, with 5 bases lying between them. The CDR3 length is 14 residues. Germline CDR1 MNHEY, CDR2 SMNVEV (reference sequence).

This clonotype was found a few times. CDR3 sequence: CASSFWDQETQYF. DNA of the CDR3: TGCGCCAGCAGCTTCTGGGATCAAGAGACCCAGTACTTC. V usage is TRBV5-1 and J usage is TRBJ2-5; no reliable D call. The germline V and J ends were trimmed by 2 bases and 2 bases, with 7 bases remaining between them. The CDR3 sequence is 13 residues long. Per germline, CDR1 SGHRS and CDR2 YFSETQ.

The J gene is TRBJ1-6, the V gene TRBV20-1; D possibly corresponds to TRBD1 (5 bases). Trimming removed 3 bases at V and 7 bases at J, with 16 bases between. The germline V gene has CDR1 DFQATT and CDR2 SNEGSKA (reference sequence). This CDR3 is built from 15 residues. The CDR3 region has the DNA TGCAGTGCTAGGGGACCCGGGACCCTAAATTCACCCCTCCACTTT. As protein: CSARGPGTLNSPLHF.

The chain recombines TRBV4-2 with TRBJ2-1, with D unclear. This CDR3 comprises 12 residues. Germline CDR1 and CDR2: LGHNA and YNFKEQ. V was pared by 1 base and J by 9 bases, with 7 bases between. The CDR3 region is CASSQALREQFF. CDR3 nucleotides: TGTGCCAGCAGCCAAGCGTTGCGTGAGCAGTTCTTC.

The chain links TRBV20-1 to TRBJ2-7; the D is unclear. The J call may be in error: the DNA end matches TRBJ2-5 better. The CDR3 extends over 13 amino acids. Per germline, CDR1 DFQATT and CDR2 SNEGSKA (reference sequence). The CDR3: CSARDRWGETQYF. DNA of the CDR3: TGCAGTGCTAGAGATCGGTGGGGTGAGACCCAGTACTTC.

The chain is built from TRBV5-1 and TRBJ2-3; perhaps TRBD1 as D (6 bases). Trimming took off 5 bases at V and 3 bases at J, with 13 bases between the two ends. This CDR3 comprises 14 residues. Per germline, CDR1 SGHRS and CDR2 YFSETQ. The CDR3 region is CASSRGMSTDTQYF. The CDR3 DNA is TGCGCCAGCAGTAGGGGGATGTCGACAGATACGCAGTATTTT.

The rearrangement uses TRBV27 and TRBJ2-7; the match to TRBD2 covers 9 bases. CDR3 length equals 14 residues. The germline V gene has CDR1 MNHEY and CDR2 SMNVEV (reference sequence). J gave up 2 bases and V 6 bases, and 5 bases lay outside the gene matches. The DNA of the CDR3 is TGTGCCAGCAGGCTGGCGGGGGGGGCCTACGAGCAGTACTTC. As protein: CASRLAGGAYEQYF.

This clonotype has only a few counts. The V call is TRBV3-1, the J call TRBJ2-1, with 7 bases lining up with TRBD1. J lost 4 bases, V lost 6 bases, and 9 bases had no gene match. Germline V CDR1 and CDR2: LGHDT, YNNKEL (reference sequence). This CDR3 is 15 amino acids long. CDR3 loop: CASSFEGAGYNEQFF. DNA for the CDR3: TGTGCCAGCAGTTTTGAGGGGGCGGGTTACAATGAGCAGTTCTTC.

The J gene is TRBJ1-5, the V gene TRBV4-1, with a weak D call TRBD1 (6 bases). The CDR3 covers 16 residues. The V gene's germline CDR1 is MGHRA and CDR2 YSYEKL. V was pared by 0 bases and J by 3 bases, with 12 bases between. The CDR3 sequence: CASSQEPGEDNQPQHF. CDR3 DNA: TGCGCCAGCAGCCAAGAGCCAGGGGAGGACAATCAGCCCCAGCATTTT.

This clonotype has a handful of counts. The V gene is TRBV6-2 or TRBV6-3, the J gene TRBJ2-7; a weak D match, TRBD2 (5 bases). This CDR3 has 12 amino acids. Trimming stripped 7 bases from V and 4 bases from J, with 11 bases between. Germline values: CDR1 MNHEY, CDR2 SVGEGT. CDR3 in DNA: TGTGCCAGCAACGGACTCAATTACGAGCAGTACTTC. Protein: CASNGLNYEQYF.

The J gene is TRBJ1-6, the V gene TRBV7-2; no clear D gene. There are 12 residues in the CDR3. The V and J ends lost 6 bases and 7 bases respectively, with 7 bases between them. Germline CDR1 SGHTA, CDR2 FQGNSA. CDR3 amino acids: CASSSQNSPLHF. The CDR3 coding sequence is TGTGCCAGCAGTTCCCAGAATTCACCCCTCCACTTT.

This clonotype has at least ten counts. The chain uses TRBV5-1 and TRBJ2-7; a weak D match, TRBD1 (5 bases). Deletions cut 0 bases from V and 2 bases from J, with 18 bases between. The germline CDR1 and CDR2 sequences are SGHRS and YFSETQ. The CDR3 totals 17 residues. In DNA form, the CDR3 reads TGCGCCAGCAGCTTGGTGGTCGATGGGGCAGGCCCCTACGAGCAGTACTTC. It codes for CASSLVVDGAGPYEQYF.

The rearrangement uses TRBV24-1 and TRBJ1-2; the D gene is possibly TRBD1 (5 bases). This CDR3 region has 13 residues. Trimming shortened V by 5 bases and J by 6 bases, and 12 bases separated the two germline ends. Germline-derived CDR1 and CDR2 are KGHDR and SFDVKD. CDR3 DNA sequence: TGTGCCACCAGTGCCCGGGGAGGGGATGGCTACACCTTC. It codes for CATSARGGDGYTF.